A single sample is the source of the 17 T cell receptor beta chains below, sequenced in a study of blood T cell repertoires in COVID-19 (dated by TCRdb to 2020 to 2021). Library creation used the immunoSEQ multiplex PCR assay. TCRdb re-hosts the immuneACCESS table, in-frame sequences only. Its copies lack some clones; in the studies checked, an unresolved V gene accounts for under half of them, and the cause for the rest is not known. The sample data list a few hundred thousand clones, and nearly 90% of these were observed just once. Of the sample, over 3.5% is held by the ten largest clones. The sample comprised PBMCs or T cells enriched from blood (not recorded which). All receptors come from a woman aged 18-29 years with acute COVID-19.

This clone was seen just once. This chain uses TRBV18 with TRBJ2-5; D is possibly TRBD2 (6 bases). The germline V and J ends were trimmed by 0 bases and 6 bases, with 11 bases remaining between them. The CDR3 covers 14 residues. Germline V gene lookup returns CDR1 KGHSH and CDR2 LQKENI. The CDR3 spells CASSPPGGVKTQYF. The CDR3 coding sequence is TGTGCCAGCTCACCACCAGGCGGGGTGAAGACCCAGTACTTC.

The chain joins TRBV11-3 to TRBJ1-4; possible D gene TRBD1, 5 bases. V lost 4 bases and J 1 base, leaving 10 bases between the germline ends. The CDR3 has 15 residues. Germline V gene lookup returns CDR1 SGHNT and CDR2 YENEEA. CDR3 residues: CASSSQGETNEKLFF. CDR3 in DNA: TGTGCCAGCAGCTCCCAGGGCGAAACTAATGAAAAACTGTTTTTT.

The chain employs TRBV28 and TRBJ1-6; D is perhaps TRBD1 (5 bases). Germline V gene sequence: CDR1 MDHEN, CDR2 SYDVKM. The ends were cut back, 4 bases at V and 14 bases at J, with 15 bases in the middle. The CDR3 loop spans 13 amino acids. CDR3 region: CASSSGLRDTLHF. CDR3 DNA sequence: TGTGCCAGCAGTTCCGGGCTCAGGGATACCCTCCACTTT.

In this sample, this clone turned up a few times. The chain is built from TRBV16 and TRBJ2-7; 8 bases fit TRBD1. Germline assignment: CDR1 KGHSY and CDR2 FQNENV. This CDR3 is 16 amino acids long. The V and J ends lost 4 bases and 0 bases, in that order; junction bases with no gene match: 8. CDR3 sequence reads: CASSLGQGWGSYEQYF. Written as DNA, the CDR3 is TGTGCCAGCAGCCTAGGACAGGGTTGGGGCTCCTACGAGCAGTACTTC. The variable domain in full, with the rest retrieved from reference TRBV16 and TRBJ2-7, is GEEVAQTPKHLVRGEGQKAKLYCAPIKGHSYVFWYQQVLKNEFKFLISFQNENVFDETGMPKERFSAKCLPNSPCSLEIQATKLEDSAVYFCASSLGQGWGSYEQYFGPGTRLTVT.

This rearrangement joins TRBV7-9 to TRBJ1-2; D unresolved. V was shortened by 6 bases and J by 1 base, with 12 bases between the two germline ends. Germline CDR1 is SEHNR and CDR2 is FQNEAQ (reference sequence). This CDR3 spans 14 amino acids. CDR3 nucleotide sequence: TGTGCCAGCAGGTCGGATGGGAGTAACTATGGCTACACCTTC. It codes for CASRSDGSNYGYTF.

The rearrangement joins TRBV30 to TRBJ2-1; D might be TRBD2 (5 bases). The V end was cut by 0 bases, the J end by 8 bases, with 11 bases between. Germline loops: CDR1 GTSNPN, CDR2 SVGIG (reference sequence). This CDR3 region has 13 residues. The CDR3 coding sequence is TGTGCCTGGAGTGTTGGTAGCGTCGATGAGCAGTTCTTC. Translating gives CAWSVGSVDEQFF. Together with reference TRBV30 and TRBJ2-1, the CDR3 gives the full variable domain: SQTIHQWPATLVQPVGSPLSLECTVEGTSNPNLYWYRQAAGRGLQLLFYSVGIGQISSEVPQNLSASRPQDRQFILSSKKLLLSDSGFYLCAWSVGSVDEQFFGPGTRLTVL.

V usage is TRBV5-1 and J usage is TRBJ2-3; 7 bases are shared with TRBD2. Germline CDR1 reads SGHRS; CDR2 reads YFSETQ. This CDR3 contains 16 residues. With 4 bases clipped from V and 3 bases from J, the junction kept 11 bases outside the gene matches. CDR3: CASSPVLGGRTDTQYF. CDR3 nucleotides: TGCGCCAGCAGCCCTGTATTAGGCGGGAGAACAGATACGCAGTATTTT.

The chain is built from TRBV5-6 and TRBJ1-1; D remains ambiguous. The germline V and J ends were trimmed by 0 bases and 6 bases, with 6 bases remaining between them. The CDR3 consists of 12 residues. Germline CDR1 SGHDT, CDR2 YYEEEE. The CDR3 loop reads CASSLGVSEAFF. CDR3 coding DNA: TGTGCCAGCAGCTTGGGTGTATCTGAAGCTTTCTTT.

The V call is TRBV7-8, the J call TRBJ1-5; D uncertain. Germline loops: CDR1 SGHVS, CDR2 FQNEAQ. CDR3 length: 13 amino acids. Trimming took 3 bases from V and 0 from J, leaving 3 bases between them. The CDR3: CASSFSSNQPQHF. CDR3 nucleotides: TGTGCCAGCAGCTTTAGTAGCAATCAGCCCCAGCATTTT.

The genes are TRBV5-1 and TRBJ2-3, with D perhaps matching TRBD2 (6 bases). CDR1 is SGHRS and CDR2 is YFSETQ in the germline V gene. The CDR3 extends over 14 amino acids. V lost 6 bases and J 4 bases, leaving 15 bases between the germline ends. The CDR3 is CASTGGNPADTQYF. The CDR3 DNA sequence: TGCGCCAGCACCGGCGGGAATCCTGCAGATACGCAGTATTTT.

The CDR3, as DNA: TGTGCCAGCAGCTTAACAGGGGGGGCTGTTGGCTATGGCTACACCTTC. Its protein is CASSLTGGAVGYGYTF. This sequence joins TRBV7-3 and TRBJ1-2; D perhaps matches TRBD1 (6 bases). Germline CDR1 reads SGHTA; CDR2 reads FQGTGA. Trimming pared 0 bases from V and 4 bases from J, leaving 15 bases between. CDR3 length: 16 residues.

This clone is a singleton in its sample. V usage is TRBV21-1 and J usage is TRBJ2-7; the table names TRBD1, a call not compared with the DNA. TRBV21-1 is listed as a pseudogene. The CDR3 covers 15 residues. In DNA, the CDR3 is TGTGCCAGCAGCAACTTTTTGCAGGGGGTCTACGAGCAGTACTTC. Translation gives CASSNFLQGVYEQYF.

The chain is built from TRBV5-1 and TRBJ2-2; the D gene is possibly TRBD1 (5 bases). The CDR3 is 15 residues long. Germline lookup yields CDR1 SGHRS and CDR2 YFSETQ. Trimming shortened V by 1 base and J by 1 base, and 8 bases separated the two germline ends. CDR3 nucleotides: TGCGCCAGCAGCTTGCGGCAGGGGAACACCGGGGAGCTGTTTTTT. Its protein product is CASSLRQGNTGELFF.

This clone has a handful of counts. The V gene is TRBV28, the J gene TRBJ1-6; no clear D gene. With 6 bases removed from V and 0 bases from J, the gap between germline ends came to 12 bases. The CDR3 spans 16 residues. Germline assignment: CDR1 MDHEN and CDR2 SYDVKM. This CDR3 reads CASRTSSGSYNSPLHF. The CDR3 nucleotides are TGTGCCAGCAGAACCAGCTCGGGCTCCTATAATTCACCCCTCCACTTT. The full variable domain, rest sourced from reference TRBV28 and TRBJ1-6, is DVKVTQSSRYLVKRTGEKVFLECVQDMDHENMFWYRQDPGLGLRLIYFSYDVKMKEKGDIPEGYSVSREKKERFSLILESASTNQTSMYLCASRTSSGSYNSPLHFGNGTRLTVT.

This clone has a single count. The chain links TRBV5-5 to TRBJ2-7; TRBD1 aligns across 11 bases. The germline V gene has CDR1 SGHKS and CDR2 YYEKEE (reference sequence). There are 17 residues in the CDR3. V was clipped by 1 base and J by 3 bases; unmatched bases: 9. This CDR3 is CASSLKGSGTGGYEQYF. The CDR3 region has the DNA TGTGCCAGCAGCTTGAAGGGGTCCGGGACAGGGGGCTACGAGCAGTACTTC.

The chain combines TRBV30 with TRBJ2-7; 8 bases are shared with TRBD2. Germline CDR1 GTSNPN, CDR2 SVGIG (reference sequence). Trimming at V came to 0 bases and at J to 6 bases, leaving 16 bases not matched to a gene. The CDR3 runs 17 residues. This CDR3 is CAWSVQRSGGRYREQYF. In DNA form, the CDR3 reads TGTGCCTGGAGTGTACAGAGGTCTGGCGGGAGGTACCGCGAGCAGTACTTC.

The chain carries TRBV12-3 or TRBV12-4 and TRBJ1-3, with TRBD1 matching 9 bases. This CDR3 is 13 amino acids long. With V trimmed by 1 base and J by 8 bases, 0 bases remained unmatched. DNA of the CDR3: TGTGCCAGCAGTTTAGGGACAGGGGACACCATATATTTT. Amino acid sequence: CASSLGTGDTIYF.